The 23 T cell receptor beta chains given below trace back to one sample, sequenced in a study of blood T cell repertoires in COVID-19. Here immunoSEQ multiplex PCR was the method, and the copy in TCRdb shows in-frame clones only, minus some. The data contain some 46,000 clones, 80% to 90% of them singletons. Sequencing used peripheral blood. These TCRs come from a woman older than 75 with acute or convalescent COVID-19.

This clone was picked up a small number of times. The chain recombines TRBV2 with TRBJ1-2; TRBD1 agrees at 9 bases. Germline CDR1 SNHLY, CDR2 FYNNEI. The CDR3 extends over 15 amino acids. With 5 bases clipped from V and 0 bases from J, the junction kept 4 bases outside the gene matches. In nucleotides, the CDR3 is TGTGCCAGCAGTCAACAGGGGGCGGCTAACTATGGCTACACCTTC. It translates to CASSQQGAANYGYTF.

Turning to this clone: One junction end disagrees with the germline gene, perhaps due to a read error. The chain recombines TRBV6-5 with TRBJ2-7; a weak D match, TRBD2 (5 bases). Germline V gene sequence: CDR1 MNHEY, CDR2 SVGAGI. This CDR3 has 12 amino acids. The chain's CDR3 is CASSYSRGIPHF. The CDR3 coding sequence is TGTGCCAGCAGTTACTCGCGAGGGATACCCCACTTC.

The chain has TRBV27 and TRBJ2-2; no definite D call. With 5 bases removed from V and 4 bases from J, the gap between germline ends came to 8 bases. Germline lookup yields CDR1 MNHEY and CDR2 SMNVEV (reference sequence). The CDR3 consists of 13 residues. The CDR3 nucleotides are TGTGCCAGCAGTGCCTGGGCCACCGGGGAGCTGTTTTTT. Residues: CASSAWATGELFF.

This clone was recorded a few times. The rearrangement links TRBV11-3 to TRBJ2-5; 8 bases are a match to TRBD2. Germline lookup yields CDR1 SGHNT and CDR2 YENEEA. V lost 5 bases to trimming and J lost 5 bases; unmatched junction nucleotides: 7. The CDR3 has 14 amino acids. The DNA of the CDR3 is TGTGCCAGCAGCGCCGGCGGGGGGTGGGAGACCCAGTACTTC. Translation: CASSAGGGWETQYF. The full variable domain, its missing parts supplied by reference TRBV11-3 and TRBJ2-5, is EAGVVQSPRYKIIEKKQPVAFWCNPISGHNTLYWYLQNLGQGPELLIRYENEEAVDDSQLPKDRFSAERLKGVDSTLKIQPAELGDSAVYLCASSAGGGWETQYFGPGTRLLVL.

The V and J genes are TRBV19 and TRBJ2-3; 15 bases agree with TRBD2. CDR1 is LNHDA, CDR2 SQIVND, per germline (reference sequence). With V trimmed by 3 bases and J by 2 bases, 3 bases remained unmatched. The CDR3 runs 17 residues. CDR3: CASSMGLAGGLTDTQYF. The DNA for the CDR3 is TGTGCCAGTAGTATGGGACTAGCGGGGGGACTCACAGATACGCAGTATTTT.

Details on this clone: The sample contains more than one DNA sequence encoding this CDR3. J is TRBJ1-2 and V is TRBV6-5, with TRBD1 matching over 10 bases. CDR1 is MNHEY and CDR2 is SVGAGI in the germline V gene. CDR3 length equals 13 residues. Losses at the gene ends were 5 bases for V and 8 bases for J; bases not matched to a gene: 5. CDR3 DNA: TGTGCCAGCAGTCAGACAGGGGGCTTAGGCTACACCTTC. It encodes CASSQTGGLGYTF.

The chain links TRBV5-1 to TRBJ2-5; D is possibly TRBD2 (6 bases). The germline V gene encodes CDR1 SGHRS and CDR2 YFSETQ. Between the trimmed V and J ends, which lost 2 bases and 1 base, there was a span of 21 bases. The CDR3 runs to 18 residues. The CDR3 nucleotides are TGCGCCAGCAGCTTAACTCACGGCGGGACGGCGGGCCAAGAGACCCAGTACTTC. Encoded protein: CASSLTHGGTAGQETQYF.

V and J are TRBV30 and TRBJ2-7, with a tentative D call TRBD1 (6 bases). The CDR3 covers 14 residues. Trimming stripped 0 bases from V and 5 bases from J, with 14 bases between. Germline CDR1 GTSNPN, CDR2 SVGIG (reference sequence). The CDR3 here is CAWSVGQWYNEQYF. The CDR3 region has the DNA TGTGCCTGGAGTGTGGGACAATGGTACAACGAGCAGTACTTC.

This chain joins TRBV6-2 or TRBV6-3 and TRBJ1-1, with D possibly TRBD1 on 5 matching bases. Trimming took off 2 bases at V and 11 bases at J, with 15 bases between the two ends. The CDR3 contains 13 residues. Germline CDR1 is MNHEY and CDR2 is SVGEGT. CDR3 in DNA: TGTGCCAGCAGTTACGGGCAGGGATTGGAGGCTTTCTTT. This sequence encodes CASSYGQGLEAFF.

This chain links TRBV27 with TRBJ2-2; TRBD2 matches at 10 bases. From germline, CDR1 is MNHEY and CDR2 SMNVEV (reference sequence). The CDR3 extends over 18 amino acids. Germline trimming cut 3 bases from V and 5 bases from J; bases unmatched to any gene: 12. The DNA of the CDR3 is TGTGCCAGCAGTTTCGGCGCCCAGGGTAGCGGGGGGACCGGGGAGCTGTTTTTT. It codes for CASSFGAQGSGGTGELFF.

The V gene is TRBV11-2, the J gene TRBJ2-7; unclear D gene. CDR1 is SGHAT, CDR2 FQNNGV, per germline. The CDR3 runs to 12 residues. Deletions cut 8 bases from V and 7 bases from J, with 15 bases between. CDR3 in amino acids: CASRGAAREQYF. CDR3 nucleotides: TGTGCCAGCCGCGGCGCGGCGAGGGAGCAGTACTTC.

The chain combines TRBV30 with TRBJ2-1, with TRBD2 as a possible D gene (6 bases). Germline CDR1 reads GTSNPN; CDR2 reads SVGIG (reference sequence). The ends were cut back, 1 base at V and 10 bases at J, with 14 bases in the middle. CDR3 length: 13 amino acids. CDR3 region: CAWSGRRDQEQFF. Here the CDR3 DNA reads TGTGCCTGGAGTGGTCGGAGGGATCAGGAGCAGTTCTTC. Looking up the rest from reference TRBV30 and TRBJ2-1 gives the full variable domain: SQTIHQWPATLVQPVGSPLSLECTVEGTSNPNLYWYRQAAGRGLQLLFYSVGIGQISSEVPQNLSASRPQDRQFILSSKKLLLSDSGFYLCAWSGRRDQEQFFGPGTRLTVL.

This chain uses TRBV6-5 with TRBJ2-1, with 11 bases matching TRBD2. This CDR3 region has 14 residues. Germline CDR1 MNHEY, CDR2 SVGAGI. After removal of 7 bases from V and 9 bases from J, the junction contained 8 bases not matched to a gene. The CDR3 loop is CASNRMGTSGEQFF. The DNA for the CDR3 is TGTGCCAGCAATAGAATGGGGACTAGCGGTGAGCAGTTCTTC.

V usage is TRBV4-1 and J usage is TRBJ2-1, with TRBD2 as a possible D gene (5 bases). Germline CDR1 and CDR2: MGHRA and YSYEKL. Trimming removed 4 bases at V and 7 bases at J, with 14 bases between. This CDR3 has 14 amino acids. CDR3 protein: CASSPVDFGNEQFF. The DNA for the CDR3 is TGCGCCAGCAGCCCCGTGGACTTTGGTAATGAGCAGTTCTTC.

This rearrangement joins TRBV4-1 to TRBJ1-1; the match to TRBD1 covers 10 bases. Germline loops: CDR1 MGHRA, CDR2 YSYEKL. Unmatched junction bases numbered 17, after V lost 3 bases and J lost 4 bases. The CDR3 sequence is 19 residues long. For the CDR3, the DNA is TGCGCCAGCAGCCAGGGCCTTTTTCGACAGGGGGCTCGGGTCACTGAAGCTTTCTTT. Encoded protein: CASSQGLFRQGARVTEAFF.

This chain connects TRBV4-1 to TRBJ2-1; a possible D gene is TRBD1 (5 bases). Per germline, CDR1 MGHRA and CDR2 YSYEKL. The CDR3 sequence is 15 residues long. The V end lost 0 bases, the J end lost 0 bases, and 6 bases lay between the germline ends. The CDR3 DNA is TGCGCCAGCAGCCAAGACAGGGACTCCTACAATGAGCAGTTCTTC. It codes for CASSQDRDSYNEQFF.

The rearrangement links TRBV18 to TRBJ1-2, with unresolved D. The CDR3 sequence is 14 residues long. The germline V and J ends were trimmed by 2 bases and 4 bases, with 11 bases remaining between them. Germline CDR1 reads KGHSH; CDR2 reads LQKENI. The CDR3 DNA is TGTGCCAGCTCACCAATTGAGGATTCCTATGGCTACACCTTC. Translated: CASSPIEDSYGYTF.

The chain employs TRBV2 and TRBJ2-5, with 8 bases identical to TRBD2. Germline loops: CDR1 SNHLY, CDR2 FYNNEI. Trimming cost V 8 bases and J 2 bases; bases outside gene matches: 4. The CDR3 is 13 residues long. The CDR3 DNA is TGTGCCAGCGCTCGGGGGGGACAAGAGACCCAGTACTTC. Translation: CASARGGQETQYF.

The V call is TRBV5-1, the J call TRBJ2-1; 11 bases match TRBD2. V shed 1 base, J shed 7 bases, and the junction held 1 base outside the gene matches. Germline V lookup: CDR1 SGHRS, CDR2 YFSETQ. The CDR3 runs 14 residues. CDR3 sequence reads: CASSLRTSGNEQFF. The CDR3 nucleotides are TGCGCCAGCAGCTTGAGGACTAGCGGGAATGAGCAGTTCTTC.

This chain uses TRBV21-1 with TRBJ1-3; TRBD1 was called by the table and not checked on the DNA. TRBV21-1 is tagged as a pseudogene. This CDR3 comprises 16 residues. CDR3 region: CASSKKGTHPGNTIYF. In DNA, the CDR3 is TGTGCCAGCAGCAAAAAAGGGACACACCCTGGAAACACCATATATTTT.

This clone came up once. The chain uses TRBV18 and TRBJ1-1; 9 bases agree with TRBD1. Germline CDR1 KGHSH, CDR2 LQKENI. The CDR3 is made up of 16 amino acids. V shed 3 bases, J shed 1 base, and the junction held 6 bases outside the gene matches. The DNA of the CDR3 is TGTGCCAGCTCACCCTTCTCGGGACAGGGGAACACTGAAGCTTTCTTT. This sequence encodes CASSPFSGQGNTEAFF.

This chain connects TRBV10-2 to TRBJ1-1; 7 nucleotides align to TRBD1. Germline V gene sequence: CDR1 WSHSY, CDR2 SAAADI. The CDR3 is made up of 14 amino acids. The junction had 9 bases not matched to a gene; V was cut back by 8 bases and J by 3 bases. For the CDR3, the DNA is TGCGCCAGCGGAGAAACAGGGGTTTACACTGAAGCTTTCTTT. Its protein is CASGETGVYTEAFF.

The chain links TRBV10-2 to TRBJ2-5; maybe TRBD1 (5 bases). Germline V lookup: CDR1 WSHSY, CDR2 SAAADI. Trimming removed 10 bases from V and 5 bases from J, with 20 bases in between. The CDR3 contains 14 residues. As DNA, the CDR3 is TGCGCCACCAACGAAGGCAGGGAAAGGGAGACCCAGTACTTC. Translated, it gives CATNEGRERETQYF.